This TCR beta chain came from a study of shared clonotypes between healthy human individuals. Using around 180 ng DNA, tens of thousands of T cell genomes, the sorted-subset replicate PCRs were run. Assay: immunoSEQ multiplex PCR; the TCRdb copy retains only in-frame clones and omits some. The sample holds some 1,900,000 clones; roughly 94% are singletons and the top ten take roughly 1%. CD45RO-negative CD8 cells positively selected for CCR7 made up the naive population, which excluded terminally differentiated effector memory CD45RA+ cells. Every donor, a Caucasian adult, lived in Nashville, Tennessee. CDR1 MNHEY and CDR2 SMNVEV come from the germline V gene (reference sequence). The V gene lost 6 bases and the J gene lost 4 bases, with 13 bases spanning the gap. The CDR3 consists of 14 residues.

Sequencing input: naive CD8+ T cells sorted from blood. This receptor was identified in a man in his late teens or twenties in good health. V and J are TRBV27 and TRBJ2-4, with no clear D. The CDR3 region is CASSPLTGKNIQYF. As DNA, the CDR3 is TGTGCCAGCAGCCCCCTCACGGGTAAAAACATTCAGTACTTC.